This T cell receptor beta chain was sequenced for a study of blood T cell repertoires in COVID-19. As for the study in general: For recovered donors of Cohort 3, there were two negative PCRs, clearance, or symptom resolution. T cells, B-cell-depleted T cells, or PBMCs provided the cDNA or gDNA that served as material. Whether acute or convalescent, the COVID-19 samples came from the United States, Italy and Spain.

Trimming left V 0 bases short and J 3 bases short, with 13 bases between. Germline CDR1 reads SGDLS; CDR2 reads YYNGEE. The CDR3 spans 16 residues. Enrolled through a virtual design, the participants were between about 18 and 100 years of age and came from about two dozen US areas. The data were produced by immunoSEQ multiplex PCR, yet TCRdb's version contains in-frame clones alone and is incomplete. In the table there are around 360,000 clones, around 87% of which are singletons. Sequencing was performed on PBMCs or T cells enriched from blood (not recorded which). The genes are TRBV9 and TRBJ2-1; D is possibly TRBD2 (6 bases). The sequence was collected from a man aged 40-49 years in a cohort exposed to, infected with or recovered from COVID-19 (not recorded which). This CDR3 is CASSVAVVAVYNEQFF. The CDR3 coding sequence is TGTGCCAGCAGCGTAGCTGTGGTAGCGGTCTACAATGAGCAGTTCTTC.